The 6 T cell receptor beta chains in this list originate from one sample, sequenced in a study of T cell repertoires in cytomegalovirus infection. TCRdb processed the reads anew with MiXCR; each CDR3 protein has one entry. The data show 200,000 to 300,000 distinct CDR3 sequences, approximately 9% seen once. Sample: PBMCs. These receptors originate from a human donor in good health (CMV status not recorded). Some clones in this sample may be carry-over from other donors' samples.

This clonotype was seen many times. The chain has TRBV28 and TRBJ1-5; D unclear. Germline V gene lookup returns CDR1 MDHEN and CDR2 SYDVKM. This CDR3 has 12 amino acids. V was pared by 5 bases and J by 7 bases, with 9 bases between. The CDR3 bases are TGTGCCAGCAGTCTAGGTTTCCAGCCCCAGCATTTT. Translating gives CASSLGFQPQHF.

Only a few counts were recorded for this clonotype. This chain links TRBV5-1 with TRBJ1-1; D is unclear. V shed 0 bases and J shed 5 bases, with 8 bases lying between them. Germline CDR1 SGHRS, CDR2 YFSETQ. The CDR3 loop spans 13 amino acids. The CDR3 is CASSLVEGTEAFF. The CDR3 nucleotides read TGCGCCAGCAGCTTGGTCGAGGGAACTGAAGCTTTCTTT.

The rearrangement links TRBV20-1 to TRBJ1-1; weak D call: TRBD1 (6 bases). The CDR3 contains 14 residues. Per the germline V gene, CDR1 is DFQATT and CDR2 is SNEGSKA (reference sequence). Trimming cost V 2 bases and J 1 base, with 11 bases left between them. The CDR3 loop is CSARPGHKNTEAFF. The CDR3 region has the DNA TGCAGTGCTAGACCGGGACATAAGAACACTGAAGCTTTCTTT.

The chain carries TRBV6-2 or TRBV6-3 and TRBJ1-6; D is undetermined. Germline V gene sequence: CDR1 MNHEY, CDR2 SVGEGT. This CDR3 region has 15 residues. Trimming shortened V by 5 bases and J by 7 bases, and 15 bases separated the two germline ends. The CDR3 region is CASSARTLGNSPLHF. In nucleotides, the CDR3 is TGTGCCAGCAGTGCGCGGACTCTGGGGAATTCACCCCTCCACTTT.

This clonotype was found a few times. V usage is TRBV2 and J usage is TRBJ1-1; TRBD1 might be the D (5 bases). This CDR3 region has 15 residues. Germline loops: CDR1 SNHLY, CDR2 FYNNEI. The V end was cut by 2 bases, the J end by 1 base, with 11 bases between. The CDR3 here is CASSERAGWNTEAFF. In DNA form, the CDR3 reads TGTGCCAGCAGTGAAAGAGCAGGGTGGAACACTGAAGCTTTCTTT.

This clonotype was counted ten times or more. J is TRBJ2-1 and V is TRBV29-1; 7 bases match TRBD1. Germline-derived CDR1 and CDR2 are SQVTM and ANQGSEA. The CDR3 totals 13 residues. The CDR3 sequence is CSGSGQTSREQFF. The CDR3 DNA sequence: TGCAGTGGATCGGGACAGACGTCGCGGGAGCAGTTCTTC.